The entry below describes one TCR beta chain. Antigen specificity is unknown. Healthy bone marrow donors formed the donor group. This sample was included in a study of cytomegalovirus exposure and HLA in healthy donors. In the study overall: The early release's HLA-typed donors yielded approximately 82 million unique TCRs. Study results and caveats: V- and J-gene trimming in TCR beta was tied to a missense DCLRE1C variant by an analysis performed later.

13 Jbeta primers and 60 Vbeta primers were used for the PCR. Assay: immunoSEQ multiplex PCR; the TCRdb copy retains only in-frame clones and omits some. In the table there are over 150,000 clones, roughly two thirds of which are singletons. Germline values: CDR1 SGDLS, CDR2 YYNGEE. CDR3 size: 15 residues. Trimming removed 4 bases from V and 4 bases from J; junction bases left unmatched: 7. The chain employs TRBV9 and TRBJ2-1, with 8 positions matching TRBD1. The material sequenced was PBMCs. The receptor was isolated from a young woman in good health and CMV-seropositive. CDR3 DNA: TGTGCCAGCAGCTATACAGGGGGATCTTACAATGAGCAGTTCTTC. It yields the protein CASSYTGGSYNEQFF.